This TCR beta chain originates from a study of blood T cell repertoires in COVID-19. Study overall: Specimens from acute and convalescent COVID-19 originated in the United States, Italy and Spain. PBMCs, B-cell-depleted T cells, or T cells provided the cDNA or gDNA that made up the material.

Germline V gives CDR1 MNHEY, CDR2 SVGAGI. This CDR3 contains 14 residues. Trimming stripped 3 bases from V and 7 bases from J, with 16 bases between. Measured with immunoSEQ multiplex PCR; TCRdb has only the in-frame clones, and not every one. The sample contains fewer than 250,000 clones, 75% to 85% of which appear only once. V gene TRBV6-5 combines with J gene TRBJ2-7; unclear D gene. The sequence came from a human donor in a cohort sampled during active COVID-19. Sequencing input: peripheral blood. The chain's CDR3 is CASSYSSPSVEQYF. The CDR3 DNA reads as TGTGCCAGCAGTTATTCCTCCCCTTCGGTAGAGCAGTACTTC.